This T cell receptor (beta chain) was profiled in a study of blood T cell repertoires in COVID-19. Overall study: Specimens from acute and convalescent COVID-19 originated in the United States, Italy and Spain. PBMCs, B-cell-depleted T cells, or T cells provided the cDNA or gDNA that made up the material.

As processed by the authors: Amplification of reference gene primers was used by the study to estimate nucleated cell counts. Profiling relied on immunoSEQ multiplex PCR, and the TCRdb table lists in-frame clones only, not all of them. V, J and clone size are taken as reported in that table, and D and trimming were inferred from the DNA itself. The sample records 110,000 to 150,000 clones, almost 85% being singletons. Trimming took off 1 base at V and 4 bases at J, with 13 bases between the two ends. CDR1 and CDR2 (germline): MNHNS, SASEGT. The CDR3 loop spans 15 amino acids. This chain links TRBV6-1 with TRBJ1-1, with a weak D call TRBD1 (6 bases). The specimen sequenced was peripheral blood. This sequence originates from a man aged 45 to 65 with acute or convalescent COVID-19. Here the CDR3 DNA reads TGTGCCAGCAGTGAAGGGGCAGGGGTGGCCACTGAAGCTTTCTTT. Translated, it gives CASSEGAGVATEAFF.